This note documents a single T cell receptor beta chain sequence. Its specificity is not known. The source of the sample is a study of cytomegalovirus exposure and HLA in healthy donors. General study points: The study put some 150 TCR beta chains on its list as cytomegalovirus-associated. A link between a missense DCLRE1C variant and TCR beta V- and J-gene trimming emerged from a later analysis.

Per germline, CDR1 MDHEN and CDR2 SYDVKM. V dropped 1 base and J dropped 1 base, with 8 bases sitting between them. CDR3 length equals 15 residues. The PCR used 60 Vbeta and 13 Jbeta primers. Here immunoSEQ multiplex PCR was the method, and the copy in TCRdb shows in-frame clones only, minus some. The sample table includes about 67,000 clones. This chain links TRBV28 with TRBJ1-5; D not resolved. Sequenced material: PBMCs. The TCR originated in a woman in her thirties in good health and CMV-seronegative. For the CDR3, the DNA is TGTGCCAGCAGTTTATTAGCGGGGAGCAATCAGCCCCAGCATTTT. Translating gives CASSLLAGSNQPQHF. The variable domain in full, with the rest retrieved from reference TRBV28 and TRBJ1-5, is DVKVTQSSRYLVKRTGEKVFLECVQDMDHENMFWYRQDPGLGLRLIYFSYDVKMKEKGDIPEGYSVSREKKERFSLILESASTNQTSMYLCASSLLAGSNQPQHFGDGTRLSIL.